This T cell receptor beta chain was sequenced for a study of cytomegalovirus exposure and HLA in healthy donors. Study results and caveats: Reported results showed that the classifier diagnosed cytomegalovirus status with high specificity and sensitivity.

With 60 Vbeta and 13 Jbeta primers, the PCR was carried out. Sequencing used immunoSEQ multiplex PCR; TCRdb keeps in-frame clones, though not all of them. The repertoire holds about 90,000 clones, with 70% to 80% as singletons. Trimming left V 4 bases short and J 0 bases short, with 14 bases between. The CDR3 spans 15 residues. CDR1 SGDLS and CDR2 YYNGEE come from the germline V gene. With respect to this clone: Antigen: not known.

The source is a man aged 25-40 years in good health and CMV-seropositive. This rearrangement joins TRBV9 to TRBJ2-7; D remains ambiguous. Specimen: PBMCs. The CDR3 DNA sequence: TGTGCCAGCAGCCCCCTTGGCAGACTCTCCTACGAGCAGTACTTC. This gives the protein CASSPLGRLSYEQYF. Supplemented by reference TRBV9 and TRBJ2-7, the full variable domain reads DSGVTQTPKHLITATGQRVTLRCSPRSGDLSVYWYQQSLDQGLQFLIQYYNGEERAKGNILERFSAQQFPDLHSELNLSSLELGDSALYFCASSPLGRLSYEQYFGPGTRLTVT.